These 9 T cell receptor beta chains share one sample of origin, sequenced in a study of Ad26.COV2.S vaccination and SARS-CoV-2 variants. Regarding treatment: about 20 received Ad26.COV2.S at low or high dose, single or two shots; 5 received placebo; per-sample allocation not given. Collection of samples fell on day 63 after the first vaccine or placebo injection. Only in-frame clones appear in the TCRdb table, and some are missing; sequencing was by immunoSEQ multiplex PCR. The table records about 350,000 clones, 80% to 90% of them present only once. The sample here was peripheral blood, taken in a trial of Ad26.COV2.S vaccine versus placebo. The origin of the receptors is a person aged 18-65 years who received the Ad26.COV2.S COVID-19 vaccine or a placebo.

The CDR3 reads CASSLIAGTSGTDTQYF. CDR3 bases: TGTGCCAGCAGCTTGATTGCAGGGACTAGCGGGACAGATACGCAGTATTTT. V gene TRBV5-5 combines with J gene TRBJ2-3; the match to TRBD2 covers 12 bases. The length of the CDR3 is 17 residues. Per germline, CDR1 SGHKS and CDR2 YYEKEE (reference sequence). The trim removed 1 base at V and 3 bases at J, leaving 6 bases unmatched.

A single count supports this clone. The V and J genes are TRBV5-1 and TRBJ2-7; the match to TRBD1 covers 8 bases. Germline V gives CDR1 SGHRS, CDR2 YFSETQ. V gave up 3 bases and J gave up 2 bases; unmatched junction bases: 7. The CDR3 covers 15 residues. The CDR3 is CASSSSTGAPYEQYF. CDR3 DNA sequence: TGCGCCAGCAGCTCGTCGACAGGGGCTCCCTACGAGCAGTACTTC.

This clone has only a few counts. The V and J genes are TRBV6-2 or TRBV6-3 and TRBJ2-3, with no clear D. Germline CDR1 reads MNHEY; CDR2 reads SVGEGT. This CDR3 has 12 residues. The V and J ends lost 6 bases and 4 bases respectively, with 8 bases between them. The CDR3 loop is CASSPPSDTQYF. The CDR3 nucleotides are TGTGCCAGCAGCCCCCCTTCAGATACGCAGTATTTT.

This clone appeared a single time. The rearrangement joins TRBV5-1 to TRBJ1-1; possible D gene TRBD1, 6 bases. Germline V gene lookup returns CDR1 SGHRS and CDR2 YFSETQ. V lost 0 bases to trimming and J lost 3 bases, with 9 bases between them. This CDR3 is built from 14 residues. This chain's CDR3 is CASSLARGDTEAFF. DNA for the CDR3: TGCGCCAGCAGCTTGGCTAGGGGGGACACTGAAGCTTTCTTT.

DNA for the CDR3: TGTGCCAGCAGTGTACAGGGAAGGGTTGAAAAACTGTTTTTT. As protein: CASSVQGRVEKLFF. The rearrangement joins TRBV27 to TRBJ1-4, with D perhaps TRBD1 (6 bases). The CDR3 consists of 14 residues. Between the trimmed V and J ends, which lost 5 bases and 7 bases, there was a span of 14 bases. Germline V gene lookup returns CDR1 MNHEY and CDR2 SMNVEV (reference sequence). The whole variable domain, remainder taken from reference TRBV27 and TRBJ1-4, is EAQVTQNPRYLITVTGKKLTVTCSQNMNHEYMSWYRQDPGLGLRQIYYSMNVEVTDKGDVPEGYKVSRKEKRNFPLILESPSPNQTSLYFCASSVQGRVEKLFFGSGTQLSVL.

V gene TRBV7-2 combines with J gene TRBJ2-2; 8 bases are a match to TRBD2. V shed 5 bases and J 7 bases; nucleotides not matched to a gene: 6. The germline CDR1 and CDR2 sequences are SGHTA and FQGNSA. The CDR3 is made up of 14 amino acids. CDR3: CASSPGLALGELFF. The CDR3 DNA reads as TGTGCCAGCAGCCCCGGACTAGCTCTCGGGGAGCTGTTTTTT.

The gene calls are TRBV7-9 and TRBJ1-2, with D perhaps matching TRBD1 (6 bases). V lost 3 bases to trimming and J lost 8 bases, with 19 bases between them. The CDR3 runs to 15 residues. Germline lookup yields CDR1 SEHNR and CDR2 FQNEAQ (reference sequence). The CDR3 DNA follows: TGTGCCAGCAGCTTCGCCGGGACATACCTCAGGGGCTACACCTTC. Translated, it gives CASSFAGTYLRGYTF.

Notes on this clone: Other nucleotide sequences from this sample produce the same CDR3. The chain carries TRBV11-2 and TRBJ2-1; D gene ambiguous. CDR1 is SGHAT, CDR2 FQNNGV, per germline. Trimming cost V 4 bases and J 5 bases, with 6 bases left between them. The CDR3 consists of 12 residues. Here the CDR3 reads CASSSIDNEQFF. The CDR3 DNA reads as TGTGCCAGCAGCTCAATTGACAATGAGCAGTTCTTC.

DNA for the CDR3: TGTGCCATCAGTGAGATAGGTATCGGGCTAAACACTGAAGCTTTCTTT. Its translation: CAISEIGIGLNTEAFF. V usage is TRBV10-3 and J usage is TRBJ1-1; D not resolved. Per the germline V gene, CDR1 is ENHRY and CDR2 is SYGVKD. Trimming took off 2 bases at V and 2 bases at J, with 15 bases between the two ends. The CDR3 totals 16 residues.